These 22 T cell receptor beta chains were all obtained from the same sample, sequenced in a study of OX40 agonist ivuxolimab in advanced cancers. The protocol was immunoSEQ multiplex PCR, while the TCRdb copy is restricted to in-frame clones and leaves out a portion. The table includes 80,000 to 95,000 clones, 80% to 90% detected once. The sample in question was CD4+ or CD8+ T cells sorted from blood, obtained in a trial of the OX40 agonist ivuxolimab. Source of these receptors: an adult with an advanced solid tumor such as melanoma, head and neck, liver or kidney cancer.

For the CDR3, the DNA is TGTGCCAGCAGGCAATATAATTCACCCCTCCACTTT. Protein product: CASRQYNSPLHF. V gene TRBV28 combines with J gene TRBJ1-6; D remains unclear. This CDR3 has 12 residues. V shed 6 bases and J shed 4 bases, with 4 bases lying between them. From germline, CDR1 is MDHEN and CDR2 SYDVKM.

V and J are TRBV4-2 and TRBJ2-6; 12 bases agree with TRBD1. J was trimmed by 2 bases and V by 3 bases; bases with no gene match: 5. This CDR3 is built from 18 residues. Germline V gene sequence: CDR1 LGHNA, CDR2 YNFKEQ. CDR3 sequence reads: CASSHQGTGGAGANVLTF. The CDR3 bases are TGTGCCAGCAGCCACCAGGGGACAGGGGGCGCTGGGGCCAACGTCCTGACTTTC.

The chain combines TRBV9 with TRBJ2-1, with 7 nucleotides matching TRBD2. The CDR3 loop spans 18 amino acids. Germline CDR1 SGDLS, CDR2 YYNGEE. V lost 2 bases to trimming and J lost 0 bases; unmatched junction nucleotides: 11. The CDR3 region has the DNA TGTGCCAGCAGCGTGGGGGGTAGCGGGTCCAGCTCCTACAATGAGCAGTTCTTC. Its protein product is CASSVGGSGSSSYNEQFF.

V and J are TRBV11-1 and TRBJ1-2; perhaps TRBD1 as D (5 bases). Trimming shortened V by 2 bases and J by 2 bases, and 9 bases separated the two germline ends. Germline CDR1 reads SGHAT; CDR2 reads FQDESV (reference sequence). The CDR3 length is 14 residues. CDR3 in DNA: TGTGCCAGCAGCTTAATGGGGACCAACTATGGCTACACCTTC. Protein: CASSLMGTNYGYTF. The whole variable domain, remainder taken from reference TRBV11-1 and TRBJ1-2, is EAEVAQSPRYKITEKSQAVAFWCDPISGHATLYWYRQILGQGPELLVQFQDESVVDDSQLPKDRFSAERLKGVDSTLKIQPAELGDSAMYLCASSLMGTNYGYTFGSGTRLTVV.

The V call is TRBV9, the J call TRBJ2-2, with D possibly being TRBD2 (5 bases). Trimming took 3 bases from V and 3 from J, leaving 12 bases between them. CDR3 length: 15 residues. The V gene's germline CDR1 is SGDLS and CDR2 YYNGEE. CDR3 amino acids: CASSEEVGYTGELFF. CDR3 sequence (DNA): TGTGCCAGCAGCGAGGAGGTGGGATACACCGGGGAGCTGTTTTTT.

The V call is TRBV4-2, the J call TRBJ1-2, with D possibly being TRBD1 (6 bases). V was pared by 5 bases and J by 3 bases, with 13 bases between. The germline CDR1 and CDR2 sequences are LGHNA and YNFKEQ. The CDR3 length is 14 residues. Here the CDR3 DNA reads TGTGCCAGCAGCTTGTGGTCAGGGGACTATGGCTACACCTTC. Its translation: CASSLWSGDYGYTF.

This chain joins TRBV5-1 and TRBJ2-5; no reliable D call. Per germline, CDR1 SGHRS and CDR2 YFSETQ. CDR3 length equals 14 residues. Trimming removed 1 base at V and 5 bases at J, with 12 bases between. CDR3 loop: CASSLSLDRETQYF. The CDR3 DNA sequence: TGCGCCAGCAGCTTGTCGCTAGATCGCGAGACCCAGTACTTC. Full variable domain (remainder filled in from reference TRBV5-1 and TRBJ2-5): KAGVTQTPRYLIKTRGQQVTLSCSPISGHRSVSWYQQTPGQGLQFLFEYFSETQRNKGNFPGRFSGRQFSNSRSEMNVSTLELGDSALYLCASSLSLDRETQYFGPGTRLLVL.

A few counts support this clone. DNA for the CDR3: TGTGCCAGCTCGCGGGAACCGAACTATGGCTACACCTTC. Translation: CASSREPNYGYTF. This rearrangement joins TRBV6-6 to TRBJ1-2, with unresolved D. V shed 8 bases and J shed 2 bases, with 12 bases lying between them. The CDR3 runs 13 residues. Germline assignment: CDR1 MNHNY and CDR2 SVGAGI (reference sequence).

The chain combines TRBV5-4 with TRBJ2-3; D unresolved. The V end was cut by 1 base, the J end by 5 bases, with 8 bases between. The length of the CDR3 is 13 residues. Germline V gene data show CDR1 as SGHNT and CDR2 as YYREEE (reference sequence). The CDR3 loop reads CASSLPQVDTQYF. The DNA of the CDR3 is TGTGCCAGCAGCTTGCCCCAGGTAGATACGCAGTATTTT. Combining the CDR3 with reference TRBV5-4 and TRBJ2-3 gives the whole variable domain ETGVTQSPTHLIKTRGQQVTLRCSSQSGHNTVSWYQQALGQGPQFIFQYYREEENGRGNFPPRFSGLQFPNYSSELNVNALELDDSALYLCASSLPQVDTQYFGPGTRLTVL.

This clone came up once. This chain connects TRBV11-3 to TRBJ2-3; the match to TRBD2 covers 15 bases. Looked up from germline, CDR1 is SGHNT and CDR2 is YENEEA. The J segment lost 8 bases and the V segment lost 5 bases, leaving 11 bases of the junction unmatched. The CDR3 spans 17 residues. The CDR3 nucleotides are TGTGCCAGCAGCGCCCGGACTAGCGGGGGGGCACGTGGTACGCAGTATTTT. Amino acids: CASSARTSGGARGTQYF.

This clone was seen a handful of times. V usage is TRBV6-1 and J usage is TRBJ2-2, with 7 bases fitting TRBD1. The CDR3 consists of 14 residues. Germline V gene data show CDR1 as MNHNS and CDR2 as SASEGT. Losses at the gene ends were 9 bases for V and 0 bases for J; bases not matched to a gene: 4. The CDR3 DNA reads TGTGCCAGTAGGGACAGCCCGAACACCGGGGAGCTGTTTTTT. The encoded protein is CASRDSPNTGELFF.

This clone was observed a handful of times. The V gene is TRBV20-1, the J gene TRBJ1-2, with unresolved D. Looked up from germline, CDR1 is DFQATT and CDR2 is SNEGSKA (reference sequence). The germline V and J ends were trimmed by 5 bases and 8 bases, with 12 bases remaining between them. This CDR3 contains 11 residues. CDR3 nucleotides: TGCAGTGCTCACCCTCCCTTCGGCTACACCTTC. This sequence encodes CSAHPPFGYTF.

This clone was counted a single time. The chain joins TRBV4-2 to TRBJ2-6; 8 bases map to TRBD1. The germline CDR1 and CDR2 sequences are LGHNA and YNFKEQ. The CDR3 length is 19 residues. Trimming removed 0 bases from V and 5 bases from J; junction bases left unmatched: 12. CDR3 loop: CASSQETGQGRSWANVLTF. CDR3 nucleotide sequence: TGTGCCAGCAGCCAAGAGACCGGACAGGGTCGTTCGTGGGCCAACGTCCTGACTTTC.

This chain joins TRBV5-1 and TRBJ2-1; 9 bases are a match to TRBD1. Germline loops: CDR1 SGHRS, CDR2 YFSETQ. The CDR3 loop spans 16 amino acids. V was pared by 2 bases and J by 4 bases, with 7 bases of the junction left unmatched. The CDR3 region is CASSLQGASLYNEQFF. DNA of the CDR3: TGCGCCAGCAGCTTACAGGGGGCGAGCCTGTACAATGAGCAGTTCTTC.

This clone was seen only once. The chain is built from TRBV7-9 and TRBJ1-1; D possibly corresponds to TRBD1 (5 bases). The V end was cut by 1 base, the J end by 1 base, with 10 bases between. CDR1 is SEHNR, CDR2 FQNEAQ, per germline (reference sequence). This CDR3 is built from 15 residues. In DNA, the CDR3 is TGTGCCAGCAGCTTAGGAGACAGACGGAACACTGAAGCTTTCTTT. Its translation is CASSLGDRRNTEAFF.

CDR3 sequence: CASSLRRETNEKLFF. For the CDR3, the DNA is TGTGCCAGCAGCTTAAGGAGGGAAACTAATGAAAAACTGTTTTTT. The V gene is TRBV7-9, the J gene TRBJ1-4; D remains ambiguous. Germline V gene lookup returns CDR1 SEHNR and CDR2 FQNEAQ (reference sequence). This CDR3 has 15 residues. V was cut by 2 bases and J by 1 base, with 8 bases left in between.

The chain carries TRBV15 and TRBJ1-1, with 9 bases lining up with TRBD1. The germline gives CDR1 LNHNV, CDR2 YYDKDF (reference sequence). The V and J ends lost 1 base and 11 bases, in that order; junction bases with no gene match: 8. This CDR3 comprises 14 residues. CDR3 region: CATSRGDRVGRAFF. CDR3 coding DNA: TGTGCCACCAGCAGAGGGGACAGGGTGGGGAGGGCTTTCTTT.

The chain couples TRBV2 to TRBJ2-5, with 7 bases lining up with TRBD2. Germline V gene sequence: CDR1 SNHLY, CDR2 FYNNEI. J was trimmed by 5 bases and V by 3 bases; bases with no gene match: 9. The CDR3 is 15 amino acids. The CDR3 protein is CASSDWGGVGETQYF. For the CDR3, the DNA is TGTGCCAGCAGTGATTGGGGAGGGGTAGGGGAGACCCAGTACTTC. Drawing the rest from reference TRBV2 and TRBJ2-5, the complete variable domain is EPEVTQTPSHQVTQMGQEVILRCVPISNHLYFYWYRQILGQKVEFLVSFYNNEISEKSEIFDDQFSVERPDGSNFTLKIRSTKLEDSAMYFCASSDWGGVGETQYFGPGTRLLVL.

The CDR3 sequence: CASSPPPDRSGTDTQYF. The CDR3 bases are TGTGCCAGCAGCCCCCCACCCGACCGAAGCGGGACAGATACGCAGTATTTT. This chain links TRBV9 with TRBJ2-3; tentatively, D is TRBD2 (6 bases). Trimming took off 4 bases at V and 3 bases at J, with 21 bases between the two ends. The CDR3 spans 17 residues. CDR1 and CDR2 (germline): SGDLS, YYNGEE.

The chain links TRBV18 to TRBJ2-2; 10 bases are a match to TRBD1. Looked up from germline, CDR1 is KGHSH and CDR2 is LQKENI. The CDR3 consists of 19 residues. V lost 1 base and J lost 4; bases outside the gene matches: 12. In nucleotides, the CDR3 is TGTGCCAGCTCACCACGACAGGGGGCCGGGATAGGTGGCACCGGGGAGCTGTTTTTT. It encodes CASSPRQGAGIGGTGELFF.

The chain links TRBV7-3 to TRBJ1-1; D is undetermined. Trimming took 4 bases from V and 8 from J, leaving 14 bases between them. This CDR3 is 13 amino acids long. The germline V gene encodes CDR1 SGHTA and CDR2 FQGTGA. The DNA of the CDR3 is TGTGCCAGCAGCTCCATTCATGGATCCGAAGCTTTCTTT. Translated, it gives CASSSIHGSEAFF.

The rearrangement uses TRBV27 and TRBJ2-6; D gene ambiguous. The CDR3 loop spans 15 amino acids. Trimming removed 3 bases from V and 0 bases from J, with 6 bases in between. Germline CDR1 MNHEY, CDR2 SMNVEV (reference sequence). CDR3 in DNA: TGTGCCAGCAGTTTCCAGAGCTCTGGGGCCAACGTCCTGACTTTC. The encoded protein is CASSFQSSGANVLTF. The full variable domain, rest sourced from reference TRBV27 and TRBJ2-6, is EAQVTQNPRYLITVTGKKLTVTCSQNMNHEYMSWYRQDPGLGLRQIYYSMNVEVTDKGDVPEGYKVSRKEKRNFPLILESPSPNQTSLYFCASSFQSSGANVLTFGAGSRLTVL.